This is a list of T cell receptor beta chains from one sample in a study of graft-versus-host responses after intestinal transplantation. Produced via immunoSEQ multiplex PCR; TCRdb's table is partial and in-frame only. The sample includes 99,000 or so clones, more than 75% of them seen just once. No antigen has been identified for these receptors. Sequencing was performed on unstimulated CD4+ T cells sorted from spleen or lymph node cells, taken before intestinal transplant. These receptor sequences come from a human donor who received an intestinal transplant. Both conserved end residues are part of each CDR3. A D gene is named only where the DNA matches it firmly. Some rows have no size entry. The others give once, few or many, or a class for an expanded clone.

D: NA; V: TRBV5-4; J: TRBJ1-2; size: NA; DNA: TGTGCCAGCAGCCGACACGGGAGGGGGGACTATGGCTACACCTTC; CDR3: CASSRHGRGDYGYTF
D: NA; V: TRBV11-3; J: TRBJ2-5; size: NA; DNA: TGTGCCAGCAGCTTAGGAAGGACTAACCAAGAGACCCAGTACTTC; CDR3: CASSLGRTNQETQYF
D: TRBD2; V: TRBV4-1; J: TRBJ2-5; size: NA; DNA: TGCGCCAGCAGCCAAGGGACTAGAGAGACCCAGTACTTC; CDR3: CASSQGTRETQYF
D: TRBD1; V: TRBV10-2; J: TRBJ1-4; size: NA; DNA: TGCGCCAGCAGTGAGTCAACAGGGGATAAACTGTTTTTT; CDR3: CASSESTGDKLFF
D: TRBD1; V: TRBV6-1; J: TRBJ1-1; size: NA; DNA: TGTGCCAGCAGACCGGGACAGGGGCCGAACACTGAAGCTTTCTTT; CDR3: CASRPGQGPNTEAFF
D: TRBD2; V: TRBV18; J: TRBJ2-7; size: NA; DNA: TGTGCCAGCTCACCTGGGAGCGGGAGTCTATACGAGCAGTACTTC; CDR3: CASSPGSGSLYEQYF
D: NA; V: TRBV11-2; J: TRBJ2-1; size: NA; DNA: TGTGCCAGCAGCTTAGATCCCAGGGATGAGCAGTTCTTC; CDR3: CASSLDPRDEQFF
D: TRBD2; V: TRBV10-3; J: TRBJ2-7; size: NA; DNA: TGTGCCATCAGTGAAATTCCTAGCGGGAGTTACGAGCAGTACTTC; CDR3: CAISEIPSGSYEQYF
D: NA; V: TRBV6-5; J: TRBJ1-3; size: NA; DNA: TGTGCCAGCAGTTACAGAGGGGCTGGAAACACCATATATTTT; CDR3: CASSYRGAGNTIYF
D: NA; V: TRBV9; J: TRBJ2-3; size: NA; DNA: TGTGCCAGCAGCCCGACGCCCGGCAGCGCATGGGATACGCAGTATTTT; CDR3: CASSPTPGSAWDTQYF
D: TRBD1; V: TRBV18; J: TRBJ1-5; size: NA; DNA: TGTGCCAGCTCACCTCGGAACCCGACAGGGAAGGGCAATCAGCCCCAGCATTTT; CDR3: CASSPRNPTGKGNQPQHF
D: NA; V: TRBV18; J: TRBJ1-5; size: NA; DNA: TGTGCCAGCTCACCGTGGCAGGTCGATCAGCCCCAGCATTTT; CDR3: CASSPWQVDQPQHF
D: TRBD1; V: TRBV5-1; J: TRBJ2-6; size: NA; DNA: TGCGCCAGCAGCTCACAGGGGCACGGGGCCAACGTCCTGACTTTC; CDR3: CASSSQGHGANVLTF
D: NA; V: TRBV18; J: TRBJ2-7; size: NA; DNA: TGTGCCAGCTCACCACTCGCGACAGCTAACGAGCAGTACTTC; CDR3: CASSPLATANEQYF
D: NA; V: TRBV19; J: TRBJ1-5; size: NA; DNA: TGTGCCAGTAGTATAAGTGTATGGCAGCCCCAGCATTTT; CDR3: CASSISVWQPQHF
D: NA; V: TRBV11-2; J: TRBJ2-7; size: few; DNA: TGTGCCAGCAGCTTAGTACGGGCAGGACACGAGCAGTACTTC; CDR3: CASSLVRAGHEQYF
D: TRBD2; V: TRBV30; J: TRBJ2-1; size: NA; DNA: TGTGCCTGGAGTGTACCTGGGACTAGCGGGAGACATAATGAGCAGTTCTTC; CDR3: CAWSVPGTSGRHNEQFF
D: TRBD2; V: TRBV4-2; J: TRBJ2-2; size: NA; DNA: TGTGCCAGCAGCCAAGAGGGCCCGGGACTAGCTCTGTCCAGGGAGCTGTTTTTT; CDR3: CASSQEGPGLALSRELFF
D: NA; V: TRBV6-6; J: TRBJ2-7; size: once; DNA: TGTGCCAGCAGTCACACCTACGAGCAGTACTTC; CDR3: CASSHTYEQYF
D: NA; V: TRBV5-1; J: TRBJ1-1; size: few; DNA: TGCGCCAGCAGCTTGGGGGAAACGAGACCCGGAGCTTTCTTT; CDR3: CASSLGETRPGAFF
D: NA; V: TRBV29-1; J: TRBJ2-5; size: NA; DNA: TGCAGCGTTGTACTGAAACTGACCCAAGCCCAGTACTTC; CDR3: CSVVLKLTQAQYF
D: NA; V: TRBV30; J: TRBJ2-1; size: NA; DNA: TGTGCCTGGAGTGTAGGGATCTCTCTTGTGCGGTTCTTC; CDR3: CAWSVGISLVRFF
D: NA; V: TRBV2; J: TRBJ1-1; size: NA; DNA: TGTGCCAGCAGTGGTCTACAGGGCATGAACACTGAAGCTTTCTTT; CDR3: CASSGLQGMNTEAFF
D: NA; V: TRBV9; J: TRBJ2-2; size: NA; DNA: TGTGCCAGCAGCGGGGATCCCACCGGGGAGCTGTTTTTT; CDR3: CASSGDPTGELFF
D: NA; V: TRBV7-2; J: TRBJ2-7; size: NA; DNA: TGTGCCAGCAGCTTAGGGGGGACAACTACCTACGAGCAGTACTTC; CDR3: CASSLGGTTTYEQYF
D: NA; V: TRBV5-1; J: TRBJ2-1; size: NA; DNA: TGCGCCAGCAGCGTGCTGTCCTACAATGAGCAGTTCTTC; CDR3: CASSVLSYNEQFF
D: NA; V: TRBV9; J: TRBJ1-3; size: NA; DNA: TGTGCCAGCAGCGCCACTGGATTCTCTGGAAACACCATATATTTT; CDR3: CASSATGFSGNTIYF
D: NA; V: TRBV27; J: TRBJ2-7; size: NA; DNA: TGTGCCAGCAGTTTATCGAAACTAGCTCCTTCCTACGAGCAGTACTTC; CDR3: CASSLSKLAPSYEQYF
D: NA; V: TRBV9; J: TRBJ2-7; size: NA; DNA: TGTGCCAGCAGCGTAGGAAGGGGTTCCTACGAGCAGTACTTC; CDR3: CASSVGRGSYEQYF
D: NA; V: TRBV6-5; J: TRBJ1-1; size: NA; DNA: TGTGCCAGCAGTTACTCGTCCACTGAAGCTTTCTTT; CDR3: CASSYSSTEAFF
D: NA; V: TRBV2; J: TRBJ2-3; size: NA; DNA: TGTGCCAGCAGGTTTGGAGATACGCAGTATTTT; CDR3: CASRFGDTQYF
D: TRBD2; V: TRBV11-2; J: TRBJ2-7; size: NA; DNA: TGTGCCAGCAGCTTAGCGGGGGGGCGACTAGCTACCCACGAGCAGTACTTC; CDR3: CASSLAGGRLATHEQYF
D: NA; V: TRBV21-1; J: TRBJ1-2; size: NA; DNA: TGTGCCAGCAGCAAAGTCCCAGGTACACACTATGGCTACACCTTC; CDR3: CASSKVPGTHYGYTF
D: NA; V: TRBV29-1; J: TRBJ1-1; size: NA; DNA: TGCAGCGTCCAGGGACATATGAACACTGAAGCTTTCTTT; CDR3: CSVQGHMNTEAFF
D: TRBD1; V: TRBV7-3; J: TRBJ2-2; size: NA; DNA: TGTGCCAGCAGCTCCCGGACAGGGACTTTGACCGGGGAGCTGTTTTTT; CDR3: CASSSRTGTLTGELFF
D: TRBD2; V: TRBV11-3; J: TRBJ2-3; size: NA; DNA: TGTGCCAGCAGCCTAGGCCTAGCGGGGGGGCTTGACACAGATACGCAGTATTTT; CDR3: CASSLGLAGGLDTDTQYF